This record looks at one TCR beta chain sequence and its context. Profiled with immunoSEQ multiplex PCR; TCRdb holds only in-frame clones, not every one. In the table there are approximately 70,000 clones, around 95% of which are singletons. The source of the sample is a study of technical replicates of blood from four donors. The junction had 2 bases not matched to a gene; V was cut back by 6 bases and J by 1 base. Germline V gene data show CDR1 as WNHNN and CDR2 as SYGVQD (reference sequence). CDR3 length: 13 amino acids. The sequence came from a human donor in good health. What was sequenced was T cells isolated from PBMCs. The gene calls are TRBV10-1 and TRBJ1-1, with TRBD1 matching over 7 bases. The CDR3 nucleotides are TGCGCCAGCAGGGGGACAGAGAACACTGAAGCTTTCTTT. This gives the protein CASRGTENTEAFF.